Listed here are 6 T cell receptor beta chains from one sample, sequenced in a study of T-cell memory formation after mild COVID-19. MiXCR, applied by TCRdb to the 5' RACE reads, yields one record per CDR3 protein. The sample carries 450,000 or so distinct CDR3 sequences, 20% recorded once. Source material: PBMCs or a T cell subset sorted from them (not recorded which). The source of these receptors is an adult woman who had mild COVID-19 (a few samples of this study predate the infection). Cell type and time point are not known.

This clonotype was counted between two and nine times. This chain links TRBV7-8 with TRBJ1-3; 8 bases match TRBD1. The V gene end was trimmed by 5 bases and the J gene end by 2 bases; junction bases not matched to a gene: 5. The CDR3 totals 15 residues. CDR1 SGHVS and CDR2 FQNEAQ come from the germline V gene. In nucleotides, the CDR3 is TGTGCCAGCAGCCTCCGGACAGGGACTGGAAACACCATATATTTT. This translates into CASSLRTGTGNTIYF.

This clonotype turned up a few times. The chain joins TRBV4-1 to TRBJ2-5; no reliable D call. The CDR3 is 12 amino acids. Germline CDR1 is MGHRA and CDR2 is YSYEKL. Between the trimmed V and J ends, which lost 2 bases and 2 bases, there was a span of 3 bases. In DNA form, the CDR3 reads TGCGCCAGCAGCCAACCTCAAGAGACCCAGTACTTC. Translated: CASSQPQETQYF.

A note on this clonotype: Germline is not matched at one junction end, which may reflect a read error. This sequence joins TRBV2 and TRBJ2-5, with D possibly being TRBD1 or TRBD2 (5 bases each). Germline V gene sequence: CDR1 SNHLY, CDR2 FYNNEI. The CDR3 is made up of 12 amino acids. CDR3 nucleotides: TGTGCCAGCAGAGGGGACCAGGAGACCCAGTACTTC. Translating it yields CASRGDQETQYF.

V is TRBV27 and J is TRBJ2-7, with D uncertain. Trimming took 9 bases from V and 2 from J, leaving 17 bases between them. The CDR3 has 14 amino acids. The germline V gene encodes CDR1 MNHEY and CDR2 SMNVEV (reference sequence). CDR3 region: CARSPGLSAYEQYF. CDR3 nucleotide sequence: TGTGCCAGAAGCCCGGGCTTAAGCGCCTACGAGCAGTACTTC.

This clonotype was observed a handful of times. The chain joins TRBV7-9 to TRBJ2-5; TRBD1 agrees at 7 bases. The CDR3 has 14 amino acids. Germline CDR1 is SEHNR and CDR2 is FQNEAQ (reference sequence). J gave up 5 bases and V 5 bases, and 8 bases lay outside the gene matches. The CDR3 here is CASSKQGMGETQYF. The CDR3 DNA reads as TGTGCCAGCAGCAAACAGGGGATGGGGGAGACCCAGTACTTC.

J is TRBJ2-3 and V is TRBV11-2; possible D gene TRBD1, 5 bases. V lost 7 bases, J lost 5 bases, and 13 bases lay in between. The CDR3 length is 13 residues. Per germline, CDR1 SGHAT and CDR2 FQNNGV. The CDR3 nucleotides read TGTGCCAGCACCTTCATCAGGGTAGATACGCAGTATTTT. As protein: CASTFIRVDTQYF.